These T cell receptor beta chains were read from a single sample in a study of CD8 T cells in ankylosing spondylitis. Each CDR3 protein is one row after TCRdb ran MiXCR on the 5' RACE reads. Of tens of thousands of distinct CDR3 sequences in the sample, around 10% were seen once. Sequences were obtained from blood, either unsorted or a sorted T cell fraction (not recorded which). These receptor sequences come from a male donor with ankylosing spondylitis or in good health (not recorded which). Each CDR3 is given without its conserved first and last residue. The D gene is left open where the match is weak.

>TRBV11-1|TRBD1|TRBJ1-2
ASSLEAGTGGMVLYGYT
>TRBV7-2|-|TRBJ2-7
ASSLRPGALAEQY
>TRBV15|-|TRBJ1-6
ATSRWDAYNSPLH
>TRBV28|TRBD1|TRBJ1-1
ASSAGTGSYTEAF
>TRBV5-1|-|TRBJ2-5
ASSLEPSYEAQETQY
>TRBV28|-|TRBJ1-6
ASSLPGWGGSNSPLH
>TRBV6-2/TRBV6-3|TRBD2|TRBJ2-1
ASKASGSNEQF
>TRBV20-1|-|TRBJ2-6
SARDDSLNVLT
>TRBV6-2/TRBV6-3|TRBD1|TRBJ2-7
ASSYTGQVLSYEQY
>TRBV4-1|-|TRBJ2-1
ASSQEGTGLASNEQF
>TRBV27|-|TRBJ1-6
ASSYYGNNSPLH
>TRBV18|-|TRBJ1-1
ASSPRGQKNTEAF
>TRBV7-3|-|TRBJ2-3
ASSSIVPTDTQY
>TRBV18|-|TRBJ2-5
ASSSHPYQETQY
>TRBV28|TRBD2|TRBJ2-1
ASSPLGTTDYNEQF
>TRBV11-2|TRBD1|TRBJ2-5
ASRQGQGAAETQY
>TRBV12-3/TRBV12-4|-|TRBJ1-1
ASRQGGHGVTEAF
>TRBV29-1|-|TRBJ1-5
SVLEGSSNQPQH
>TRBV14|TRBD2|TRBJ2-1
ASSQVPSGRQGNEQF
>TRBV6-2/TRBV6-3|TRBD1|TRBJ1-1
ASSYPRGLAVNTEAF
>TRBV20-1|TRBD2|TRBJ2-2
SASLAGNTGELF
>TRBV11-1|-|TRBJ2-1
ASSLDGGSYNEQF